The entry below gives a single T cell receptor (beta chain) sequence along with its context. Its specificity is not known. Fresh peripheral blood, under 13 ml, yielded the PBMCs. Amplification of TCR beta CDR3 regions used RNA as the template. HTBI primers were used for first-round RT-PCR of the TCR CDR3. Each CDR3 protein is one row after TCRdb ran MiXCR on the multiplex PCR reads. The profile shows about 200,000 distinct CDR3 sequences, roughly 17% of them singletons. This sample is part of a study of T cells in Graves' hyperthyroidism and ophthalmopathy. Study-level information: Peripheral blood was acquired at first diagnosis, ahead of any therapy whatsoever.

Notes on the study in general: Most expanded thyroid clonotypes above 0.001 recurred in blood.

The sequencing sample was made of blood. This TCR came from a woman aged 45-59 years with Graves' hyperthyroidism.

CDR3 residues: CASSQDEGDRANTEAFF. The CDR3 nucleotides are TGTGCCAGCAGCCAAGATGAAGGGGACAGGGCCAACACTGAAGCTTTCTTT. This chain joins TRBV14 and TRBJ1-1, with 9 bases lining up with TRBD1. CDR1 is SGHDN and CDR2 is FVKESK in the germline V gene. The CDR3 totals 17 residues. The trim removed 0 bases at V and 2 bases at J, leaving 7 bases unmatched.